A single sample gave rise to the 27 T cell receptor beta chains below, sequenced in a study of shared clonotypes between healthy human individuals. CD45RO-negative, CCR7-positively selected cells formed the naive CD8 fraction, excluding terminally differentiated effector memory CD45RA+ cells. TCRdb keeps only in-frame clones here, not all; method: immunoSEQ multiplex PCR. This sample carries under 2,000,000 clones, about 95% of them seen once, and the ten largest clones take 1.2%. Sequenced: naive CD8+ T cells sorted from blood. These receptor sequences come from a man between 18 and 35 years old in good health.

The gene calls are TRBV10-1 and TRBJ2-7; tentative D call: TRBD2 (5 bases). In germline, CDR1 is WNHNN, CDR2 SYGVQD (reference sequence). V was pared by 0 bases and J by 0 bases, with 9 bases between. There are 15 residues in the CDR3. CDR3 region: CASSESVGASYEQYF. The CDR3 nucleotides are TGCGCCAGCAGTGAGTCGGTGGGAGCCTCCTACGAGCAGTACTTC.

This sequence joins TRBV6-1 and TRBJ1-3; D gene ambiguous. The CDR3 spans 15 residues. Trimming removed 5 bases from V and 0 bases from J, with 11 bases in between. From germline, CDR1 is MNHNS and CDR2 SASEGT. CDR3 amino acids: CASSLENFSGNTIYF. CDR3 sequence (DNA): TGTGCCAGCAGTTTAGAAAATTTCTCTGGAAACACCATATATTTT.

The chain recombines TRBV4-1 with TRBJ2-6; 7 positions match TRBD1. V was pared by 2 bases and J by 1 base, with 11 bases of the junction left unmatched. Germline CDR1 MGHRA, CDR2 YSYEKL. The CDR3 length is 19 residues. CDR3 region: CASSQSPPGGNSGANVLTF. CDR3 nucleotides: TGCGCCAGCAGCCAATCCCCCCCAGGGGGAAATTCTGGGGCCAACGTCCTGACTTTC.

The gene calls are TRBV5-1 and TRBJ2-7; either TRBD1 or TRBD2 may supply D (6 bases each). Trimming left V 2 bases short and J 3 bases short, with 12 bases between. CDR3 length equals 14 residues. Germline loops: CDR1 SGHRS, CDR2 YFSETQ. This CDR3 reads CASSFAGGGYEQYF. Written as DNA, the CDR3 is TGCGCCAGCAGCTTTGCCGGGGGCGGCTACGAGCAGTACTTC.

CDR3 sequence reads: CASINIRDNPDEQFF. CDR3 bases: TGTGCCAGTATAAATATCCGGGACAATCCCGATGAGCAGTTCTTC. This rearrangement joins TRBV19 to TRBJ2-1; a weak D match, TRBD1 (6 bases). Trimming cost V 7 bases and J 8 bases, with 21 bases left between them. Germline CDR1 reads LNHDA; CDR2 reads SQIVND (reference sequence). The CDR3 length is 15 residues. Filled out from reference TRBV19 and TRBJ2-1, the complete variable domain reads DGGITQSPKYLFRKEGQNVTLSCEQNLNHDAMYWYRQDPGQGLRLIYYSQIVNDFQKGDIAEGYSVSREKKESFPLTVTSAQKNPTAFYLCASINIRDNPDEQFFGPGTRLTVL.

The genes are TRBV14 and TRBJ2-1, with TRBD1 matching 7 bases. This CDR3 contains 16 residues. J was trimmed by 8 bases and V by 3 bases; bases with no gene match: 13. Germline CDR1 reads SGHDN; CDR2 reads FVKESK. The CDR3 sequence is CASSQPRGTVGDEQFF. The CDR3, as DNA: TGTGCCAGCAGCCAGCCCAGGGGGACAGTCGGCGATGAGCAGTTCTTC.

The chain combines TRBV28 with TRBJ1-5; D is unclear. In germline, CDR1 is MDHEN, CDR2 SYDVKM. V lost 11 bases to trimming and J lost 0 bases, with 11 bases between them. The CDR3 sequence is 13 residues long. The DNA of the CDR3 is TGTGCCTCCGGCGGGTTTAGCAATCAGCCCCAGCATTTT. Residues: CASGGFSNQPQHF. The full variable domain, its missing parts supplied by reference TRBV28 and TRBJ1-5, is DVKVTQSSRYLVKRTGEKVFLECVQDMDHENMFWYRQDPGLGLRLIYFSYDVKMKEKGDIPEGYSVSREKKERFSLILESASTNQTSMYLCASGGFSNQPQHFGDGTRLSIL.

In its sample, this clone was seen once. This sequence joins TRBV7-9 and TRBJ2-7; possibly TRBD1 for D (6 bases). The CDR3 sequence is 18 residues long. From germline, CDR1 is SEHNR and CDR2 FQNEAQ (reference sequence). Trimming cost V 3 bases and J 0 bases, with 21 bases left between them. The CDR3 reads CASSFPHRDTVFSYEQYF. CDR3 in DNA: TGTGCCAGCAGCTTCCCCCACCGGGACACGGTTTTCTCCTACGAGCAGTACTTC.

As for this clone: The same CDR3 also results from other DNA sequences found in this sample. The rearrangement links TRBV13 to TRBJ2-7; D ambiguous. The CDR3 runs to 14 residues. Per the germline V gene, CDR1 is PRHDT and CDR2 is FYEKMQ (reference sequence). V lost 0 bases and J 0 bases, leaving 6 bases between the germline ends. The CDR3 sequence is CASSLGSTSYEQYF. In DNA form, the CDR3 reads TGTGCCAGCAGCTTAGGTTCGACCTCCTACGAGCAGTACTTC.

The chain combines TRBV10-3 with TRBJ2-7, with D possibly called TRBD1 or TRBD2 (5 bases each). The CDR3 consists of 13 residues. V was shortened by 5 bases and J by 2 bases, with 10 bases between the two germline ends. Germline V gives CDR1 ENHRY, CDR2 SYGVKD. The DNA of the CDR3 is TGTGCCATCAGTTCCGGGGCGACCTACGAGCAGTACTTC. This sequence encodes CAISSGATYEQYF.

This clone was picked up one time. The sample carries other DNA sequences with the same CDR3. The chain is built from TRBV6-5 and TRBJ2-2; 8 nucleotides align to TRBD2. This CDR3 region has 13 residues. Trimming at V came to 2 bases and at J to 7 bases, leaving 0 bases not matched to a gene. The germline V gene encodes CDR1 MNHEY and CDR2 SVGAGI. The DNA of the CDR3 is TGTGCCAGCAGTTACACTAGCGGCGGGGAGCTGTTTTTT. As protein: CASSYTSGGELFF.

The genes are TRBV28 and TRBJ2-5; D remains unclear. V lost 7 bases and J 5 bases, leaving 11 bases between the germline ends. Germline V lookup: CDR1 MDHEN, CDR2 SYDVKM. The CDR3 loop spans 12 amino acids. The CDR3, as DNA: TGTGCCAGCACCCCGGGCCCCGAGACCCAGTACTTC. This sequence encodes CASTPGPETQYF.

The chain joins TRBV25-1 to TRBJ1-2; a possible D gene is TRBD1 (5 bases). The germline V gene has CDR1 MGHDK and CDR2 SYGVNS. The CDR3 spans 15 residues. V lost 9 bases, J lost 5 bases, and 22 bases lay in between. The CDR3 loop reads CARLGQFSGEYGYTF. For the CDR3, the DNA is TGTGCCAGGTTGGGGCAGTTCTCGGGTGAATATGGCTACACCTTC.

The chain joins TRBV5-4 to TRBJ2-7; maybe TRBD1 (5 bases). Germline CDR1 reads SGHNT; CDR2 reads YYREEE (reference sequence). Trimming cost V 0 bases and J 5 bases, with 9 bases left between them. The CDR3 is 13 residues long. This CDR3 is CASSLDQGHEQYF. The CDR3 DNA sequence: TGTGCCAGCAGCTTGGACCAGGGCCACGAGCAGTACTTC.

V gene TRBV19 combines with J gene TRBJ2-7; TRBD2 might be the D (5 bases). The CDR3 covers 17 residues. Trimming pared 4 bases from V and 5 bases from J, leaving 24 bases between. Germline loops: CDR1 LNHDA, CDR2 SQIVND (reference sequence). This CDR3 is CASSRLLSEGGWDEQYF. The CDR3 DNA follows: TGTGCCAGTAGTAGACTCCTGAGCGAGGGTGGTTGGGACGAGCAGTACTTC.

V is TRBV6-5 and J is TRBJ2-2; tentative D call: TRBD2 (5 bases). The CDR3 is made up of 15 amino acids. Germline CDR1 and CDR2: MNHEY and SVGAGI. V shed 7 bases and J shed 4 bases, with 16 bases lying between them. The CDR3 sequence is CASTLLSEGTGELFF. As DNA, the CDR3 is TGTGCCAGCACTCTACTTAGCGAGGGCACCGGGGAGCTGTTTTTT.

This chain connects TRBV6-9 to TRBJ2-5, with D uncertain. V shed 7 bases and J shed 8 bases, with 14 bases lying between them. The CDR3 has 12 amino acids. Germline lookup yields CDR1 MNHGY and CDR2 SVAAGI. CDR3 protein: CASKGVPPTQYF. In DNA form, the CDR3 reads TGTGCCAGCAAAGGCGTCCCCCCCACCCAGTACTTC.

This chain connects TRBV7-9 to TRBJ2-4; TRBD1 is a possible D gene (6 bases). From germline, CDR1 is SEHNR and CDR2 FQNEAQ (reference sequence). Deletions cut 3 bases from V and 6 bases from J, with 15 bases between. The CDR3 contains 15 residues. The CDR3 DNA reads as TGTGCCAGCAGCTTGTTGACAGGAGCGGTAAACATTCAGTACTTC. This gives the protein CASSLLTGAVNIQYF.

About this clone itself: The sample carries other DNA sequences with the same CDR3. The chain uses TRBV6-1 and TRBJ2-5; 9 bases fit TRBD1. The germline CDR1 and CDR2 sequences are MNHNS and SASEGT. The CDR3 consists of 13 residues. The J segment lost 2 bases and the V segment lost 6 bases, leaving 1 base of the junction unmatched. The DNA of the CDR3 is TGTGCCAGCAGGGACAGGGGACAAGAGACCCAGTACTTC. Translation: CASRDRGQETQYF.

The sample holds one count of this clone. This chain links TRBV2 with TRBJ2-7; TRBD1 matches at 9 bases. The CDR3 has 16 amino acids. CDR1 and CDR2 (germline): SNHLY, FYNNEI. With 1 base clipped from V and 3 bases from J, the junction kept 7 bases outside the gene matches. In DNA, the CDR3 is TGTGCCAGCAGTGAAGTGACCGGACAGGGGAGCTACGAGCAGTACTTC. It specifies CASSEVTGQGSYEQYF.

The chain links TRBV28 to TRBJ1-5; D call uncertain. This CDR3 region has 17 residues. Germline assignment: CDR1 MDHEN and CDR2 SYDVKM. V lost 4 bases to trimming and J lost 3 bases, with 19 bases between them. The CDR3 here is CASSYPITEALNQPQHF. Written as DNA, the CDR3 is TGTGCCAGCAGTTACCCAATCACGGAGGCCCTCAATCAGCCCCAGCATTTT. The entire variable domain, with the rest obtained from reference TRBV28 and TRBJ1-5, is as follows: DVKVTQSSRYLVKRTGEKVFLECVQDMDHENMFWYRQDPGLGLRLIYFSYDVKMKEKGDIPEGYSVSREKKERFSLILESASTNQTSMYLCASSYPITEALNQPQHFGDGTRLSIL.

The gene calls are TRBV10-2 and TRBJ1-5, with TRBD1 as a possible D gene (6 bases). V was trimmed by 4 bases and J by 4 bases, leaving 11 bases between them. The CDR3 has 14 residues. Germline lookup yields CDR1 WSHSY and CDR2 SAAADI. The CDR3 sequence is CASSGDRQNQPQHF. Written as DNA, the CDR3 is TGCGCCAGCAGTGGAGACAGGCAAAATCAGCCCCAGCATTTT.

This clone was picked up one time. The chain uses TRBV7-8 and TRBJ1-1; a possible D gene is TRBD1 (5 bases). This CDR3 is 12 amino acids long. Per germline, CDR1 SGHVS and CDR2 FQNEAQ. V dropped 5 bases and J dropped 6 bases, with 10 bases sitting between them. For the CDR3, the DNA is TGTGCCAGCAGCCCAGGGACGGCTGAAGCTTTCTTT. It is translated as CASSPGTAEAFF.

The CDR3 loop is CAISELGAEEQYF. The CDR3 nucleotides read TGTGCCATCAGTGAGCTTGGGGCCGAGGAGCAGTATTTT. V and J are TRBV10-3 and TRBJ2-3, with D perhaps matching TRBD1 (5 bases). Germline assignment: CDR1 ENHRY and CDR2 SYGVKD. This CDR3 is built from 13 residues. The V end lost 2 bases, the J end lost 11 bases, and 14 bases lay between the germline ends.

This chain links TRBV9 with TRBJ2-2; D is ambiguous. The CDR3 consists of 13 residues. The V end was cut by 2 bases, the J end by 5 bases, with 7 bases between. CDR1 SGDLS and CDR2 YYNGEE come from the germline V gene. CDR3 nucleotides: TGTGCCAGCAGCGTCCCAGCAACCGGGGAGCTGTTTTTT. Encoded protein: CASSVPATGELFF. The full variable domain, its missing parts supplied by reference TRBV9 and TRBJ2-2, is DSGVTQTPKHLITATGQRVTLRCSPRSGDLSVYWYQQSLDQGLQFLIQYYNGEERAKGNILERFSAQQFPDLHSELNLSSLELGDSALYFCASSVPATGELFFGEGSRLTVL.

V usage is TRBV5-4 and J usage is TRBJ2-7; 13 bases fit TRBD2. This CDR3 has 16 residues. Looked up from germline, CDR1 is SGHNT and CDR2 is YYREEE (reference sequence). V dropped 1 base and J dropped 5; count of bases not matched to a gene: 6. The CDR3 bases are TGTGCCAGCAGCTTGCGTCAGGGACTAGCGGGACACGAGCAGTACTTC. Translating gives CASSLRQGLAGHEQYF. The full variable domain, completed using reference TRBV5-4 and TRBJ2-7, is ETGVTQSPTHLIKTRGQQVTLRCSSQSGHNTVSWYQQALGQGPQFIFQYYREEENGRGNFPPRFSGLQFPNYSSELNVNALELDDSALYLCASSLRQGLAGHEQYFGPGTRLTVT.

V and J are TRBV27 and TRBJ2-7; TRBD1 matches 10 bases. Losses at the gene ends were 6 bases for V and 7 bases for J; bases not matched to a gene: 15. Germline assignment: CDR1 MNHEY and CDR2 SMNVEV (reference sequence). The CDR3 totals 16 residues. The chain's CDR3 is CASRLGTGTGVREQYF. CDR3 DNA sequence: TGTGCCAGCAGACTGGGTACCGGGACAGGGGTAAGGGAGCAGTACTTC.